The next 7 T cell receptor beta chains were all read from a single sample in a study of PD-1 blockade in mismatch repair-deficient tumors. Data came from immunoSEQ multiplex PCR; TCRdb stores just in-frame clones and leaves some out. The table records roughly 15,000 clones, roughly 82% of them present only once. Source: PBMCs, taken approximately 15 weeks after starting pembrolizumab. These TCRs come from an adult with mismatch repair-deficient cancer.

This clone is a singleton in its sample. This chain connects TRBV10-1 to TRBJ2-3, with 7 bases that match TRBD2. The germline CDR1 and CDR2 sequences are WNHNN and SYGVQD (reference sequence). Trimming cost V 10 bases and J 0 bases; bases outside gene matches: 16. The CDR3 contains 17 residues. The CDR3 nucleotides are TGCGCCATAGACTCTCTCCGGCTAGCGGCCAGCACAGATACGCAGTATTTT. It is translated as CAIDSLRLAASTDTQYF.

The chain recombines TRBV6-5 with TRBJ1-2, with TRBD1 matching 9 bases. Trimming at V came to 4 bases and at J to 4 bases, leaving 7 bases not matched to a gene. The CDR3 loop spans 15 amino acids. Germline V gives CDR1 MNHEY, CDR2 SVGAGI. This chain's CDR3 is CASSSKQGAGYGYTF. The CDR3 region has the DNA TGTGCCAGCAGTTCGAAACAGGGGGCGGGCTATGGCTACACCTTC.

The V call is TRBV5-4, the J call TRBJ2-7, with D unresolved. There are 14 residues in the CDR3. Trimming left V 2 bases short and J 2 bases short, with 11 bases between. Per germline, CDR1 SGHNT and CDR2 YYREEE (reference sequence). The CDR3 DNA sequence: TGTGCCAGCAGCTTAGCTAGTTTACCCTACGAGCAGTACTTC. This codes for CASSLASLPYEQYF.

This clone was seen a single time. V gene TRBV27 combines with J gene TRBJ2-1; D is unclear. The CDR3 extends over 15 amino acids. The ends were cut back, 0 bases at V and 1 base at J, with 7 bases in the middle. Looked up from germline, CDR1 is MNHEY and CDR2 is SMNVEV (reference sequence). CDR3 loop: CASSLSGSSYNEQFF. CDR3 bases: TGTGCCAGCAGTTTATCGGGCAGTTCCTACAATGAGCAGTTCTTC.

The gene calls are TRBV11-3 and TRBJ2-1; 9 positions match TRBD2. This CDR3 is 15 amino acids long. Trimming cost V 4 bases and J 5 bases; bases outside gene matches: 6. Germline assignment: CDR1 SGHNT and CDR2 YENEEA. The CDR3 DNA sequence: TGTGCCAGCAGCTCTGGCGGGAGGGCCCACAATGAGCAGTTCTTC. Its protein is CASSSGGRAHNEQFF.

V and J are TRBV2 and TRBJ1-4; D ambiguous. Between the trimmed V and J ends, which lost 1 base and 10 bases, there was a span of 10 bases. This CDR3 spans 13 amino acids. CDR1 SNHLY and CDR2 FYNNEI come from the germline V gene. The CDR3 sequence: CASSEDGLGKLFF. CDR3 nucleotides: TGTGCCAGCAGTGAAGACGGACTTGGAAAACTGTTTTTT.

J is TRBJ1-5 and V is TRBV28; D ambiguous. V was trimmed by 1 base and J by 1 base, leaving 11 bases between them. Germline V CDR1 and CDR2: MDHEN, SYDVKM. The CDR3 consists of 16 residues. The CDR3 protein is CASSLSRAGSNQPQHF. In nucleotides, the CDR3 is TGTGCCAGCAGTTTATCGAGGGCCGGAAGCAATCAGCCCCAGCATTTT.